Each of the 22 T cell receptor beta chains below was sequenced from the same sample in a study of blood T cell repertoires in COVID-19. Assay used: immunoSEQ multiplex PCR; TCRdb lists only in-frame clones, some missing. The sample contains 120,000 to 150,000 clones, 80% to 90% of which appear only once. Sample: peripheral blood. These receptors were taken from a woman between 45 and 60 years old with acute or convalescent COVID-19.

The chain recombines TRBV5-1 with TRBJ1-2; no definite D call. Germline V lookup: CDR1 SGHRS, CDR2 YFSETQ. The CDR3 has 13 amino acids. The V gene lost 0 bases and the J gene lost 5 bases, with 8 bases spanning the gap. CDR3 DNA sequence: TGCGCCAGCAGCTTGGGTACAGTTTATGGCTACACCTTC. Protein: CASSLGTVYGYTF.

The chain links TRBV24-1 to TRBJ2-7; the D gene is possibly TRBD1 (6 bases). Trimming stripped 6 bases from V and 7 bases from J, with 15 bases between. This CDR3 is built from 13 residues. The germline V gene encodes CDR1 KGHDR and CDR2 SFDVKD. In DNA, the CDR3 is TGTGCCACCAGTACCGGGACACCTCGGGAGCAGTACTTC. This encodes CATSTGTPREQYF.

The chain recombines TRBV19 with TRBJ1-1; possible D gene TRBD1, 6 bases. Germline-derived CDR1 and CDR2 are LNHDA and SQIVND (reference sequence). The length of the CDR3 is 17 residues. Trimming took 3 bases from V and 2 from J, leaving 19 bases between them. The CDR3 DNA follows: TGTGCCAGTAGTATTTCCCAATATCGGACAGTAAACACTGAAGCTTTCTTT. It is translated as CASSISQYRTVNTEAFF.

The J gene is TRBJ2-1, the V gene TRBV4-2; the match to TRBD2 covers 11 bases. V shed 4 bases, J shed 5 bases, and the junction held 1 base outside the gene matches. This CDR3 spans 14 amino acids. From germline, CDR1 is LGHNA and CDR2 YNFKEQ. The CDR3 DNA is TGTGCCAGCAGCCTGGGACTAGCGGACAATGAGCAGTTCTTC. This gives the protein CASSLGLADNEQFF.

This rearrangement joins TRBV14 to TRBJ2-1, with a tentative D call TRBD2 (5 bases). The CDR3 runs 15 residues. Germline CDR1 reads SGHDN; CDR2 reads FVKESK. With 1 base removed from V and 6 bases from J, the gap between germline ends came to 13 bases. The CDR3 reads CASSQGTRLGNEQFF. Here the CDR3 DNA reads TGTGCCAGCAGCCAAGGAACTAGGCTAGGCAATGAGCAGTTCTTC.

This clone appeared many times. The V and J genes are TRBV29-1 and TRBJ1-5; 10 bases are a match to TRBD1. CDR1 and CDR2 from the germline V gene are SQVTM and ANQGSEA. The CDR3 is 15 residues long. The V gene end was trimmed by 0 bases and the J gene end by 2 bases; junction bases not matched to a gene: 1. In DNA, the CDR3 is TGCAGCGTTGAAGATGGGACAGGGGGCAATCAGCCCCAGCATTTT. Protein: CSVEDGTGGNQPQHF.

As regards this clone: One end of the junction is discordant with germline, which a read error may explain. This sequence joins TRBV2 and TRBJ2-1; possible D gene TRBD2, 6 bases. The CDR3 length is 14 residues. Per the germline V gene, CDR1 is SNHLY and CDR2 is FYNNEI. CDR3 loop: CAGRRASSYNEQFF. The CDR3 DNA follows: TGTGCCGGCAGGAGGGCAAGCTCCTACAATGAGCAGTTCTTC.

The gene calls are TRBV11-3 and TRBJ2-3; 16 bases match TRBD2. The V gene's germline CDR1 is SGHNT and CDR2 YENEEA. J was trimmed by 2 bases and V by 4 bases; bases with no gene match: 3. This CDR3 is 17 amino acids long. The CDR3 DNA reads as TGTGCCAGCAGCTCGGGACTAGCGGGAGGGACCACAGATACGCAGTATTTT. It specifies CASSSGLAGGTTDTQYF.

The chain recombines TRBV7-6 with TRBJ1-6; 10 bases align to TRBD1. CDR1 is SGHVS, CDR2 FNYEAQ, per germline. CDR3 length: 17 residues. Trimming removed 3 bases from V and 2 bases from J; junction bases left unmatched: 4. The CDR3 DNA is TGTGCCAGCAGCTTGGGGGACAGGGGCACCTATAATTCACCCCTCCACTTT. It codes for CASSLGDRGTYNSPLHF.

This clone was found once. The chain employs TRBV19 and TRBJ1-2; 12 bases line up with TRBD1. Germline V CDR1 and CDR2: LNHDA, SQIVND (reference sequence). Trimming removed 5 bases from V and 8 bases from J; junction bases left unmatched: 9. This CDR3 is built from 15 residues. CDR3 amino acids: CASSLTGTGGAGYTF. In DNA, the CDR3 is TGTGCCAGTAGTTTAACCGGGACAGGGGGCGCGGGCTACACCTTC.

J is TRBJ2-5 and V is TRBV7-2; 9 nucleotides agree with TRBD1. The V gene end was trimmed by 1 base and the J gene end by 4 bases; junction bases not matched to a gene: 7. Germline CDR1 SGHTA, CDR2 FQGNSA. This CDR3 region has 16 residues. The CDR3 region has the DNA TGTGCCAGCAGCTTAGTGGGACAGGGTTATTCAGAGACCCAGTACTTC. Translated: CASSLVGQGYSETQYF.

In its sample, this clone was seen a few times. The chain has TRBV12-3 or TRBV12-4 and TRBJ2-7; 7 nucleotides match TRBD1. This CDR3 has 12 amino acids. Trimming cost V 6 bases and J 6 bases; bases outside gene matches: 5. This CDR3 is CASSQDRFEQYF. The CDR3 DNA is TGTGCCAGCAGCCAGGACAGGTTCGAGCAGTACTTC.

The CDR3, as DNA: TGCGCCAGCAGCTTGGCGGGAAACAAAAACATTCAGTACTTC. Its protein product is CASSLAGNKNIQYF. The rearrangement links TRBV5-1 to TRBJ2-4, with a tentative D call TRBD2 (5 bases). The V end was cut by 0 bases, the J end by 3 bases, with 7 bases between. Germline CDR1 SGHRS, CDR2 YFSETQ. This CDR3 comprises 14 residues.

This clone was detected only once. V and J are TRBV15 and TRBJ2-7; 8 bases fit TRBD2. The CDR3 covers 17 residues. J was trimmed by 5 bases and V by 4 bases; bases with no gene match: 16. In germline, CDR1 is LNHNV, CDR2 YYDKDF (reference sequence). The CDR3 here is CATSTGRRLAGLHEQYF. Written as DNA, the CDR3 is TGTGCCACCAGCACCGGGCGGCGGCTAGCGGGCCTCCACGAGCAGTACTTC.

The chain carries TRBV2 and TRBJ1-2, with TRBD1 matching over 9 bases. Germline assignment: CDR1 SNHLY and CDR2 FYNNEI. V was clipped by 7 bases and J by 5 bases; unmatched bases: 11. CDR3 size: 15 residues. The CDR3 here is CASTSGTGIKYGYTF. The DNA of the CDR3 is TGTGCCAGCACCTCCGGGACAGGGATTAAATATGGCTACACCTTC.

This clone was detected once. The chain employs TRBV19 and TRBJ2-3, with TRBD1 identical over 8 bases. The CDR3 is made up of 14 amino acids. V shed 5 bases and J 4 bases; nucleotides not matched to a gene: 5. Per the germline V gene, CDR1 is LNHDA and CDR2 is SQIVND (reference sequence). Here the CDR3 DNA reads TGTGCCAGTAGTCGACAGGGACAGGCAGATACGCAGTATTTT. As protein: CASSRQGQADTQYF.

The chain has TRBV29-1 and TRBJ2-5; 8 bases fit TRBD2. Germline V lookup: CDR1 SQVTM, CDR2 ANQGSEA. The junction had 1 base not matched to a gene; V was cut back by 7 bases and J by 3 bases. This CDR3 is 11 amino acids long. The CDR3 nucleotides are TGCAGCGCGGGAGGGGAAGAGACCCAGTACTTC. It codes for CSAGGEETQYF.

The gene calls are TRBV5-6 and TRBJ2-2; D is possibly TRBD1 (5 bases). There are 15 residues in the CDR3. Germline CDR1 reads SGHDT; CDR2 reads YYEEEE. Deletions cut 3 bases from V and 4 bases from J, with 13 bases between. In DNA form, the CDR3 reads TGTGCCAGCAGCTGGATCAGGGAAAGCACCGGGGAGCTGTTTTTT. It translates to CASSWIRESTGELFF.

The chain links TRBV29-1 to TRBJ2-7; 8 bases are shared with TRBD1. CDR3 length equals 14 residues. V lost 8 bases, J lost 4 bases, and 13 bases stayed unmatched. CDR1 is SQVTM and CDR2 is ANQGSEA in the germline V gene. Here the CDR3 reads CSPAQDRVAYEQYF. The CDR3 nucleotides are TGCAGCCCGGCTCAGGACAGGGTCGCGTACGAGCAGTACTTC.

In this sample, this clone turned up once. The V call is TRBV9, the J call TRBJ1-3; weak D call: TRBD1 (6 bases). The germline gives CDR1 SGDLS, CDR2 YYNGEE. The CDR3 has 17 residues. The V gene lost 3 bases and the J gene lost 1 base, with 17 bases spanning the gap. CDR3 nucleotides: TGTGCCAGCAGCGCGGACGGTACAGGGCTATCTGGAAACACCATATATTTT. This sequence encodes CASSADGTGLSGNTIYF.

The chain is built from TRBV27 and TRBJ2-2, with D possibly being TRBD2 (5 bases). The CDR3 loop spans 13 amino acids. Germline assignment: CDR1 MNHEY and CDR2 SMNVEV (reference sequence). Trimming pared 2 bases from V and 6 bases from J, leaving 7 bases between. CDR3 residues: CASSLRESGELFF. DNA of the CDR3: TGTGCCAGCAGTTTAAGGGAGTCCGGGGAGCTGTTTTTT.

This clone has a handful of counts. The CDR3 is CASSPAGMLREKLFF. The CDR3 DNA is TGTGCCAGCAGTCCGGCAGGGATGCTCCGGGAAAAACTGTTTTTT. V gene TRBV28 combines with J gene TRBJ1-4, with D possibly matching TRBD1 (5 bases). CDR1 is MDHEN, CDR2 SYDVKM, per germline. This CDR3 comprises 15 residues. The V and J ends lost 5 bases and 8 bases respectively, with 18 bases between them.